Listed below are T cell receptor beta chains from one sample, sequenced in a study of beta chain features in type 1 diabetes. Assay: immunoSEQ multiplex PCR; the TCRdb copy retains only in-frame clones and omits some. Here the sample spans roughly 170,000 clones, roughly an eighth being singletons. Sequenced: central memory CD4+ T cells from blood. The receptor set was obtained from a woman aged 18-29 years in good health. Both conserved end residues are part of each CDR3. Each record gives: J gene, D gene, V gene, clone size, CDR3 protein, CDR3 DNA. The D gene is left open where the match is weak. Size tells how often a clone was seen (once, few, many) or the class of an expanded clone, and some rows leave it out.

>TRBJ2-7|-|TRBV16|few
CASSRWNGVSYEQYF
TGTGCCAGCAGCCGCTGGAACGGGGTATCCTACGAGCAGTACTTC
>TRBJ1-3|-|TRBV7-6|few
CASSLEVSAAGNTIYF
TGTGCCAGCAGCTTAGAGGTGTCAGCGGCTGGAAACACCATATATTTT
>TRBJ2-5|-|TRBV11-2|few
CATSEGRGAETQYF
TGTGCCACCTCAGAAGGCCGGGGTGCAGAGACCCAGTACTTC
>TRBJ2-5|TRBD2|TRBV29-1|few
CSGRLAGEEQYF
TGCAGCGGGAGGCTAGCGGGAGAGGAGCAGTACTTC
>TRBJ1-1|TRBD1|TRBV14|-
CASSQFKGQVNTEAFF
TGTGCCAGCAGCCAATTCAAGGGACAGGTGAACACTGAAGCTTTCTTT
>TRBJ2-1|-|TRBV2|-
CASTSYNEQFF
TGTGCCAGCACCAGCTACAATGAGCAGTTCTTC
>TRBJ2-4|-|TRBV7-9|-
CASSLARTGTAQYF
TGTGCCAGCAGCTTAGCGAGGACCGGGACTGCTCAGTACTTC
>TRBJ2-5|-|TRBV28|few
CASTGGLETQYF
TGTGCCAGCACTGGAGGGCTAGAGACCCAGTACTTC
>TRBJ1-1|TRBD1|TRBV11-1|few
CASSSGQLNTEAFF
TGTGCCAGCAGCTCGGGACAGCTGAACACTGAAGCTTTCTTT
>TRBJ2-3|-|TRBV12-5|-
CASGSGDTQYF
TGTGCTAGTGGGAGTGGAGATACGCAGTATTTT
>TRBJ1-5|-|TRBV28|few
CASSLPTGNQPQHF
TGTGCCAGCAGTTTACCAACAGGGAATCAGCCCCAGCATTTT
>TRBJ1-2|-|TRBV28|few
CASRIRGYGYTF
TGTGCCAGCAGGATTAGGGGATATGGCTACACCTTC
>TRBJ1-1|TRBD1|TRBV18|few
CASSSRTGIMNTEAFF
TGTGCCAGCTCATCCCGGACAGGAATAATGAACACTGAAGCTTTCTTT
>TRBJ1-2|-|TRBV18|few
CASSPPGQHGYTF
TGTGCCAGCTCACCACCGGGGCAACATGGCTACACCTTC
>TRBJ2-1|TRBD2|TRBV18|few
CASSPSLAGGNEQFF
TGTGCCAGCTCACCATCACTAGCGGGAGGCAATGAGCAGTTCTTC
>TRBJ2-2|-|TRBV2|-
CASTFFAGELFF
TGTGCCAGCACCTTTTTCGCCGGGGAGCTGTTTTTT
>TRBJ2-1|-|TRBV4-2|few
CASSQDAGPLNEQFF
TGTGCCAGCAGCCAAGATGCAGGGCCCCTGAATGAGCAGTTCTTC
>TRBJ2-1|-|TRBV25-1|-
CASSTLVGVGNEQFF
TGTGCCAGCAGTACCCTGGTCGGGGTCGGGAATGAGCAGTTCTTC
>TRBJ2-3|-|TRBV6-1|-
CASSESGGSTDTQYF
TGTGCCAGCAGTGAATCTGGAGGGAGCACAGATACGCAGTATTTT
>TRBJ2-5|-|TRBV6-1|few
CASSALGGETQYF
TGTGCCAGCAGTGCGCTTGGGGGGGAGACCCAGTACTTC